Presented here are 17 T cell receptor beta chains from one specimen sequenced in a study of OX40 agonist ivuxolimab in advanced cancers. Repertoires were generated with immunoSEQ multiplex PCR, while TCRdb's copy carries only in-frame clones and drops some. Here the sample spans 75,000 to 100,000 clones, under 85% being singletons. The sequenced sample was CD4+ or CD8+ T cells sorted from blood, obtained in a trial of the OX40 agonist ivuxolimab. The receptors shown here come from an adult with an advanced solid tumor such as melanoma, head and neck, liver or kidney cancer.

V gene TRBV30 combines with J gene TRBJ1-2, with D possibly TRBD1 on 5 matching bases. V lost 2 bases, J lost 5 bases, and 9 bases lay in between. The CDR3 has 12 amino acids. CDR1 is GTSNPN, CDR2 SVGIG, per germline (reference sequence). The CDR3 nucleotides read TGTGCCTGGAGTCCCGCAGGGTATGGCTACACCTTC. It codes for CAWSPAGYGYTF.

This chain joins TRBV28 and TRBJ2-3; maybe TRBD1 (5 bases). This CDR3 is 15 amino acids long. V was shortened by 7 bases and J by 4 bases, with 18 bases between the two germline ends. Germline assignment: CDR1 MDHEN and CDR2 SYDVKM. The CDR3 DNA follows: TGTGCCAGCACCGAAGGGGCCTTTTGGGCAGATACGCAGTATTTT. Protein product: CASTEGAFWADTQYF.

This chain uses TRBV6-1 with TRBJ2-7, with D unclear. CDR1 and CDR2 (germline): MNHNS, SASEGT. This CDR3 spans 15 amino acids. The V and J ends lost 8 bases and 1 base respectively, with 18 bases between them. CDR3 sequence reads: CASCSDPALSYEQYF. Here the CDR3 DNA reads TGTGCCAGCTGCTCCGATCCAGCTTTATCCTACGAGCAGTACTTC.

The chain has TRBV19 and TRBJ1-2; TRBD1 agrees at 8 bases. Per germline, CDR1 LNHDA and CDR2 SQIVND (reference sequence). J lost 4 bases, V lost 6 bases, and 13 bases had no gene match. The CDR3 spans 16 residues. CDR3: CASRSKPGQDLYGYTF. In DNA, the CDR3 is TGTGCCAGTAGATCTAAGCCGGGACAGGACCTCTATGGCTACACCTTC.

The chain uses TRBV25-1 and TRBJ1-1; 8 bases line up with TRBD1. CDR1 is MGHDK, CDR2 SYGVNS, per germline. The CDR3 totals 14 residues. J lost 6 bases, V lost 7 bases, and 10 bases had no gene match. The CDR3 sequence is CASTGTGLNPEAFF. The CDR3 DNA is TGTGCCAGCACCGGGACAGGTCTAAATCCTGAAGCTTTCTTT.

The V and J genes are TRBV19 and TRBJ2-1; unclear D gene. Germline V gene data show CDR1 as LNHDA and CDR2 as SQIVND (reference sequence). The germline V and J ends were trimmed by 3 bases and 7 bases, with 10 bases remaining between them. CDR3 length equals 13 residues. CDR3 DNA sequence: TGTGCCAGTAGTATCGTGTTGCTGAATGAGCAGTTCTTC. Residues: CASSIVLLNEQFF.

V usage is TRBV15 and J usage is TRBJ1-2, with D possibly TRBD1 on 6 matching bases. Germline lookup yields CDR1 LNHNV and CDR2 YYDKDF (reference sequence). This CDR3 is built from 14 residues. Trimming left V 0 bases short and J 4 bases short, with 9 bases between. This chain's CDR3 is CATSRDQGPYGYTF. The CDR3, as DNA: TGTGCCACCAGCAGAGATCAGGGGCCCTATGGCTACACCTTC.

The V gene is TRBV4-1, the J gene TRBJ1-1; 7 bases are a match to TRBD1. The junction had 5 bases not matched to a gene; V was cut back by 3 bases and J by 1 base. Germline V gives CDR1 MGHRA, CDR2 YSYEKL. The CDR3 extends over 15 amino acids. For the CDR3, the DNA is TGCGCCAGCAGCCACCTGGGACAGCCGAACACTGAAGCTTTCTTT. This translates into CASSHLGQPNTEAFF.

The CDR3 spells CASSVRPSGGKETQYF. CDR3 sequence (DNA): TGTGCCAGCAGCGTAAGGCCTAGCGGGGGAAAAGAGACCCAGTACTTC. This chain uses TRBV9 with TRBJ2-5, with 10 bases aligning to TRBD2. The ends lost 1 base at V and 3 bases at J; junction bases unmatched: 6. From germline, CDR1 is SGDLS and CDR2 YYNGEE. The length of the CDR3 is 16 residues. Full variable domain (outside the CDR3, taken from reference TRBV9 and TRBJ2-5): DSGVTQTPKHLITATGQRVTLRCSPRSGDLSVYWYQQSLDQGLQFLIQYYNGEERAKGNILERFSAQQFPDLHSELNLSSLELGDSALYFCASSVRPSGGKETQYFGPGTRLLVL.

The chain joins TRBV6-6 to TRBJ2-7, with TRBD1 matching 9 bases. The V segment lost 5 bases and the J segment 2 bases; nucleotides outside the gene matches: 7. Germline V gives CDR1 MNHNY, CDR2 SVGAGI (reference sequence). The CDR3 spans 15 residues. CDR3 residues: CASSRTGTGTYEQYF. In DNA form, the CDR3 reads TGTGCCAGCAGTAGGACCGGGACAGGGACCTACGAGCAGTACTTC.

The rearrangement uses TRBV7-8 and TRBJ1-5, with a tentative D call TRBD1 (5 bases). Germline loops: CDR1 SGHVS, CDR2 FQNEAQ. The ends were cut back, 5 bases at V and 5 bases at J, with 16 bases in the middle. This CDR3 spans 15 amino acids. The CDR3 DNA sequence: TGTGCCAGCAGCCTCGGCGGGGCTGGAGATCAGCCCCAGCATTTT. It specifies CASSLGGAGDQPQHF. The full variable domain, its missing parts supplied by reference TRBV7-8 and TRBJ1-5, is GAGVSQSPRYKVAKRGQDVALRCDPISGHVSLFWYQQALGQGPEFLTYFQNEAQLDKSGLPSDRFFAERPEGSVSTLKIQRTQQEDSAVYLCASSLGGAGDQPQHFGDGTRLSIL.

This chain joins TRBV18 and TRBJ2-4; no definite D call. This CDR3 has 13 amino acids. Germline values: CDR1 KGHSH, CDR2 LQKENI. With 3 bases removed from V and 9 bases from J, the gap between germline ends came to 12 bases. Here the CDR3 reads CASSPKDLGIQYF. The CDR3 DNA is TGTGCCAGCTCACCGAAGGACCTTGGCATTCAGTACTTC.

This clone was observed a handful of times. The rearrangement links TRBV29-1 to TRBJ2-7; 11 bases align to TRBD1. CDR1 is SQVTM, CDR2 ANQGSEA, per germline. The junction had 9 bases not matched to a gene; V was cut back by 7 bases and J by 4 bases. This CDR3 region has 14 residues. CDR3 nucleotides: TGCAGCGCTCAAGGACAGGGGGCAATTTACGAGCAGTACTTC. It translates to CSAQGQGAIYEQYF.

This clone was seen only a few times. The V and J genes are TRBV27 and TRBJ2-4; unclear D gene. This CDR3 is 15 amino acids long. Trimming cost V 2 bases and J 1 base, with 9 bases left between them. CDR1 and CDR2 (germline): MNHEY, SMNVEV (reference sequence). For the CDR3, the DNA is TGTGCCAGCAGTTTAGTCCCCATGGCCAAAAACATTCAGTACTTC. Its protein product is CASSLVPMAKNIQYF.

The chain links TRBV5-8 to TRBJ2-2; no definite D call. The germline V and J ends were trimmed by 3 bases and 7 bases, with 7 bases remaining between them. Per the germline V gene, CDR1 is SGHTS and CDR2 is YDEGEE. The CDR3 loop spans 12 amino acids. The CDR3 here is CASSSWGGELFF. In DNA form, the CDR3 reads TGTGCCAGCAGCTCCTGGGGCGGGGAGCTGTTTTTT.

The chain uses TRBV10-1 and TRBJ1-1; D possibly corresponds to TRBD1 (5 bases). Per the germline V gene, CDR1 is WNHNN and CDR2 is SYGVQD (reference sequence). Trimming took 2 bases from V and 4 from J, leaving 11 bases between them. This CDR3 has 14 residues. The DNA for the CDR3 is TGCGCCAGCAGTGAGCGGGGCTATGGCACTGAAGCTTTCTTT. This gives the protein CASSERGYGTEAFF.

This clone was observed once. The chain has TRBV9 and TRBJ1-4; D unresolved. Germline CDR1 and CDR2: SGDLS and YYNGEE. With 3 bases removed from V and 8 bases from J, the gap between germline ends came to 14 bases. The CDR3 is 14 residues long. CDR3 protein: CASSAHGVSEKLFF. CDR3 DNA: TGTGCCAGCAGCGCCCATGGGGTCTCGGAAAAACTGTTTTTT.